This TCR beta chain was recovered during a study of blood T cell repertoires in COVID-19 (dated by TCRdb to the early 2020s). Concerning the study at large: Samples from collaborators originated in the United States, Italy and Spain and spanned both the acute and convalescent phases of COVID-19. Subjects who had been exposed to COVID-19, were actively infected with it, or had recovered from it provided the deeply sampled blood TCRbeta repertoires that made up the dataset. The samples were drawn from the first 160 participants of the ongoing ImmuneRACE study and from some 1,300 subjects provided by 6 global collaborators. The repertoires were released in a freely available public database meant as a resource for research on the immune response to SARS-CoV-2. Nearly every sample came with metadata listing a de-identified subject ID, COVID-19 status, age in years and sex. Where HLA class I and class II types were available, the types were taken from metadata supplied by the sample provider, not from assay-based typing. The material from the prospective study consisted of cDNA or gDNA derived from T cells, B-cell-depleted T cells, or PBMCs. The study at large found these results: Clinical and demographic metadata were provided uncurated, with the amount varying by source and participant.

The immunoSEQ Assay, a bias-controlled multiplex PCR, was used to amplify TCRbeta CDR3 regions from genomic DNA. Turning to the authors' computational methods: Within the assay, amplification of reference gene primers was used to estimate how many nucleated cells each sample contained. To quantify the absolute abundance of each unique TCRbeta CDR3 rearrangement, sequence reads were collapsed and filtered. For each sample, productive Simpson clonality was calculated as the square root of Simpson's diversity index across productive rearrangements. Sourced from immuneACCESS, this table was stored by TCRdb with only in-frame sequences that have V and J called. A share of the clones is absent; for the studies checked, an unresolved V gene accounts for under half, and the remainder has no known explanation. V, J and clone size derive from that table, while D and trimming were established from the DNA sequence. Recorded for this sample are about 280,000 clones; roughly four fifths of them occurred a single time. Of the sample, 8.5% to 9.5% is held by the ten largest clones.

Another Seattle source contributed samples from volunteer blood donors who had recovered from COVID-19. Whole blood was collected in K2EDTA tubes by collaborating institutions according to the institutions' own protocols. For TCRbeta analysis, collaborator samples were shipped as frozen whole blood, as isolated PBMCs, or as DNA extracted from either sample type. Points on this clone: The target of this receptor is not known. The input lacks base qualities; no much larger clone sits a single base away.

From the cysteine through the phenylalanine, the CDR3 covers 16 amino acids. The entry retains the CDR3 DNA only, 48 bases that are in frame from base 1. At the junction V is shortened by 3 bases and J by 7 bases; bases outside the gene matches: 9. For CDR1 and CDR2, the germline V gene lists SGHTA and FQGNSA. Here the chain combines TRBV7-2 and TRBJ1-6, with 7 bases matching TRBD1. Material for sequencing was peripheral blood. This TCR was recovered from a woman in her forties or fifties who had recovered from COVID-19. The CDR3 has the sequence CASSLYEDRVNSPLHF. DNA sequence: TGTGCCAGCAGCTTGTATGAAGACAGGGTGAATTCACCCCTCCACTTT.